This TCR beta chain is drawn from a study of post-analysis software for immune sequencing data. Study background: Secondary progressive, relapsing-remitting and progressive-relapsing multiple sclerosis were among the included disease courses.

Every TCR beta cDNA library bore unique molecular identifiers. TCRdb re-called the PCR reads with MiXCR, one entry per CDR3 protein. This table holds some 370,000 distinct CDR3 sequences, around 37% found once. The length of the CDR3 is 16 residues. CDR1 and CDR2 from the germline V gene are MDHEN and SYDVKM. Study conclusions and caveats: Roughly 5 TRBV segments (TRBV5-6, TRBV5-1 and TRBV20-1 among them) occurred more frequently in patients than in controls. Those with multiple sclerosis, the patient group, showed significantly lower normalized Chao1 diversity than controls.

Regarding this clonotype: Its specificity is not known. The junction does not match germline at one end; this may be a read error.

The specimen sequenced was blood. The TCR sequence derives from a girl aged 10-17 years with multiple sclerosis. The chain has TRBV28 and TRBJ1-1; D is undetermined. The DNA for the CDR3 is TGTGCCGGCAGTTTAATGGGTGTCCCGGGGTACACTGAAGCTTTCTTT. Its translation: CAGSLMGVPGYTEAFF. Together with reference TRBV28 and TRBJ1-1, the CDR3 gives the full variable domain: DVKVTQSSRYLVKRTGEKVFLECVQDMDHENMFWYRQDPGLGLRLIYFSYDVKMKEKGDIPEGYSVSREKKERFSLILESASTNQTSMYLCAGSLMGVPGYTEAFFGQGTRLTVV.